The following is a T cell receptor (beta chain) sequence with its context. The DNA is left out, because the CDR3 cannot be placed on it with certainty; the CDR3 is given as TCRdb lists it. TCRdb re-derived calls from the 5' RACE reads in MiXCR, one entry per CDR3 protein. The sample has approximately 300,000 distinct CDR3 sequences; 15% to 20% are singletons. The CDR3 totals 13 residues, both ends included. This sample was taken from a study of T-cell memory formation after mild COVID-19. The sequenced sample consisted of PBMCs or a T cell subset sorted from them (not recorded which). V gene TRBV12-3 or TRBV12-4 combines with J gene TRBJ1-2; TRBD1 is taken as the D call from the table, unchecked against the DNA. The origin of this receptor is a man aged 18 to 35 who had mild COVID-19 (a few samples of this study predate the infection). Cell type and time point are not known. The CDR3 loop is CASSSWGQGIIHF.